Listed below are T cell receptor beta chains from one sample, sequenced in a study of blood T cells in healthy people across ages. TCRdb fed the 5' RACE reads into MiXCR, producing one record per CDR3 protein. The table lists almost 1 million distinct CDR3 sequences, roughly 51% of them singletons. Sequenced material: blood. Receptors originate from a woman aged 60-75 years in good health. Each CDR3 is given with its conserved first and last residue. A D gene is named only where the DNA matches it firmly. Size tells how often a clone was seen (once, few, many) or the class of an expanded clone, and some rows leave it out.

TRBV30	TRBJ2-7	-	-	CAWSVGSGRYEQYF	TGTGCCTGGAGTGTAGGGTCAGGGCGGTACGAGCAGTACTTC
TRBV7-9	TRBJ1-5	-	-	CACGGNQPQHF	TGTGCCTGCGGGGGGAATCAGCCCCAGCATTTT
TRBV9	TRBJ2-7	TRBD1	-	CASRLDRVHEQYF	TGTGCCAGCAGACTGGACAGGGTCCACGAGCAGTACTTC
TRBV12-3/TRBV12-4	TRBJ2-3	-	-	CASRVRADMQYF	TGTGCCAGCAGAGTGAGAGCAGATATGCAATATTTT
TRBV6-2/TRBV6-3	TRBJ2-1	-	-	CASLGTGYEQFF	TGTGCCAGCCTCGGGACTGGTTACGAGCAGTTCTTC
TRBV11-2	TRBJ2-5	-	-	CASSFGAARETQYF	TGTGCCAGCAGCTTTGGGGCGGCTCGGGAGACCCAGTACTTC
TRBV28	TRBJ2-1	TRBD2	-	CASAPGGTRQFF	TGTGCCAGCGCCCCCGGGGGGACTAGACAGTTCTTC
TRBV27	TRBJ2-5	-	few	CASKGFGGLETQYF	TGTGCCAGCAAGGGTTTCGGGGGCCTAGAGACCCAGTACTTC
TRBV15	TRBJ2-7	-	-	CAASSRRSYEQYF	TGTGCCGCCAGCAGTCGCAGGAGCTACGAGCAGTACTTC
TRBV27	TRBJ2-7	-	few	CASSLSPVAYEQYF	TGTGCCAGCAGTTTAAGTCCAGTTGCCTACGAGCAGTACTTC